These 4 T cell receptor beta chains share one sample of origin, sequenced in a study of T-cell reconstitution after alpha-beta-depleted transplantation in children. Preparation of the TCRbeta library involved a method that used unique molecular identifiers. TCRdb called the PCR reads again in MiXCR, with one record for every CDR3 protein. The sample shows 180,000 or so distinct CDR3 sequences, just under 6.5% of them seen only once. The sequencing here drew on PBMCs, taken before TCRalphabeta/CD19-depleted stem cell transplant. These receptors were taken from a girl under two years old with combined immunodeficiency, due to receive a stem cell transplant.

This clonotype was recorded many times. V and J are TRBV7-2 and TRBJ2-7, with D unresolved. The CDR3 loop spans 13 amino acids. Germline CDR1 is SGHTA and CDR2 is FQGNSA. With 1 base removed from V and 4 bases from J, the gap between germline ends came to 8 bases. CDR3 in DNA: TGTGCCAGCAGCTTAGACGTTGGATACGAGCAGTACTTC. It specifies CASSLDVGYEQYF.

This clonotype has ten or more counts. V and J are TRBV7-9 and TRBJ1-1; 10 bases align to TRBD1. Germline CDR1 is SEHNR and CDR2 is FQNEAQ (reference sequence). Trimming cost V 4 bases and J 1 base; bases outside gene matches: 3. The CDR3 loop spans 15 amino acids. The CDR3 DNA follows: TGTGCCAGCAGCTCGACAGGGGGCCGGAACACTGAAGCTTTCTTT. Translating it yields CASSSTGGRNTEAFF. Together with reference TRBV7-9 and TRBJ1-1, the CDR3 gives the full variable domain: DTGVSQNPRHKITKRGQNVTFRCDPISEHNRLYWYRQTLGQGPEFLTYFQNEAQLEKSRLLSDRFSAERPKGSFSTLEIQRTEQGDSAMYLCASSSTGGRNTEAFFGQGTRLTVV.

The chain is built from TRBV10-2 and TRBJ2-4; tentatively, D is TRBD1 (6 bases). V lost 7 bases and J 2 bases, leaving 21 bases between the germline ends. CDR1 and CDR2 (germline): WSHSY, SAAADI. The CDR3 spans 17 residues. CDR3 in amino acids: CASKSTGKMRSKNIQYF. CDR3 nucleotides: TGCGCCAGCAAATCAACAGGGAAAATGAGGTCCAAAAACATTCAGTACTTC.

This clonotype was counted at least ten times. The rearrangement links TRBV28 to TRBJ2-7, with a possible D match to TRBD2 (6 bases). The germline V and J ends were trimmed by 7 bases and 1 base, with 20 bases remaining between them. This CDR3 spans 16 amino acids. The germline CDR1 and CDR2 sequences are MDHEN and SYDVKM. For the CDR3, the DNA is TGTGCCAGCATCCTCACAACGGCGGGACCTTCCTACGAGCAGTACTTC. Residues: CASILTTAGPSYEQYF.